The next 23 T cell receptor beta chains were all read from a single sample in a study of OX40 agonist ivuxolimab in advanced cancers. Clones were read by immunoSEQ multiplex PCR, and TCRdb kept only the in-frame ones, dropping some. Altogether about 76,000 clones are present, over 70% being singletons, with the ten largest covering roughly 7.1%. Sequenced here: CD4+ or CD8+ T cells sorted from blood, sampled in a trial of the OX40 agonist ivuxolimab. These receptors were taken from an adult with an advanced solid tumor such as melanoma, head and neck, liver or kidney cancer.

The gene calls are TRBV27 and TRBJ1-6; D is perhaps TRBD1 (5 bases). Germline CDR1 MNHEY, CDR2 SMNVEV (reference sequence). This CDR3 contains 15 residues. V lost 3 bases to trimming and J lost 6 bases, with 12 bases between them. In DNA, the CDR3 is TGTGCCAGCAGTTTGTGGCAGGGTGGTAATTCACCCCTCCACTTT. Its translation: CASSLWQGGNSPLHF.

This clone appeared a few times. CDR3 nucleotides: TGTGCCAGCAGCCAAGACAGAGTGAGGTGGAATCAGCCCCAGCATTTT. It specifies CASSQDRVRWNQPQHF. This rearrangement joins TRBV4-2 to TRBJ1-5, with D hard to call. The CDR3 totals 16 residues. Germline CDR1 is LGHNA and CDR2 is YNFKEQ. V was shortened by 0 bases and J by 4 bases, with 13 bases between the two germline ends.

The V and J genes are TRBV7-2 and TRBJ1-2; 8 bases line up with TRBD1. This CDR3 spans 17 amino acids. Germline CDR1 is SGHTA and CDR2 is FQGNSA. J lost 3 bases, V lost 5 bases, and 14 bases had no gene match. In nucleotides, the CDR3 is TGTGCCAGCAGCCCGTCTCTCGGAAGACAGGGGTACTATGGCTACACCTTC. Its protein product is CASSPSLGRQGYYGYTF.

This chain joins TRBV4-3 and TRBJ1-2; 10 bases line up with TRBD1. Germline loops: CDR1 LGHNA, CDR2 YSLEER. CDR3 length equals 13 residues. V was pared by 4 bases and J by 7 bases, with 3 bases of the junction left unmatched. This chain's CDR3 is CASSPWTGGGYTF. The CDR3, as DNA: TGCGCCAGCAGCCCTTGGACAGGGGGTGGCTACACCTTC.

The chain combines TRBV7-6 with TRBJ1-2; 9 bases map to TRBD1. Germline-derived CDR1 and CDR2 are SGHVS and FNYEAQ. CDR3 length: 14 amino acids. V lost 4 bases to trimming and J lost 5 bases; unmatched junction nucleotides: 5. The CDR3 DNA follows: TGTGCCAGCAGCTCCGGGACAGGGTTTTATGGCTACACCTTC. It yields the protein CASSSGTGFYGYTF. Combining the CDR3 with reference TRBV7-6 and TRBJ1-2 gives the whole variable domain GAGVSQSPRYKVTKRGQDVALRCDPISGHVSLYWYRQALGQGPEFLTYFNYEAQQDKSGLPNDRFSAERPEGSISTLTIQRTEQRDSAMYRCASSSGTGFYGYTFGSGTRLTVV.

CDR3 amino acids: CASSLTRLDSSYEQYF. The CDR3 bases are TGTGCCAGCAGCTTAACTCGACTTGACAGTTCCTACGAGCAGTACTTC. This chain joins TRBV7-2 and TRBJ2-7; tentatively, D is TRBD1 (5 bases). The CDR3 covers 16 residues. From germline, CDR1 is SGHTA and CDR2 FQGNSA. V lost 2 bases and J lost 1, with 15 bases in between.

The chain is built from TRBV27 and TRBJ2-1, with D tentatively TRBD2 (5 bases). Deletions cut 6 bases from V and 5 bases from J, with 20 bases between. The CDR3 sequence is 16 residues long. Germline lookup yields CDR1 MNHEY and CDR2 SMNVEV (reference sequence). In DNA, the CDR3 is TGTGCCAGCAGCCCAGGACTCGCGAGAAGGAACAATGAGCAGTTCTTC. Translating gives CASSPGLARRNNEQFF.

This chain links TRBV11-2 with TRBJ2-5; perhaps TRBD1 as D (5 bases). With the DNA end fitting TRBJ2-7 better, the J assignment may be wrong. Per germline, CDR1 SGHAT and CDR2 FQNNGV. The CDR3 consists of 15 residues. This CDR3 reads CASSSFDSVSYEQYF. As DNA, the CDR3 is TGTGCCAGCAGCTCTTTCGACAGTGTTTCCTACGAGCAGTACTTC.

The CDR3 DNA reads as TGTGCCAGCTCACCATTGGGACAGGGCAACTATGGCTACACCTTC. Amino acids: CASSPLGQGNYGYTF. The genes are TRBV18 and TRBJ1-2; 9 bases map to TRBD1. With V trimmed by 2 bases and J by 2 bases, 3 bases remained unmatched. The CDR3 spans 15 residues. Germline CDR1 is KGHSH and CDR2 is LQKENI. The variable domain in full, completed from reference TRBV18 and TRBJ1-2, reads NAGVMQNPRHLVRRRGQEARLRCSPMKGHSHVYWYRQLPEEGLKFMVYLQKENIIDESGMPKERFSAEFPKEGPSILRIQQVVRGDSAAYFCASSPLGQGNYGYTFGSGTRLTVV.

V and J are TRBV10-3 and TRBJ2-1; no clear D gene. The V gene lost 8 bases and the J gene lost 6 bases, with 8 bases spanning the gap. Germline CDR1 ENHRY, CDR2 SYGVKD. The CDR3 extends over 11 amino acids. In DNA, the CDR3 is TGTGCCATCCAAGAAGCCAATGAGCAGTTCTTC. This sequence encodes CAIQEANEQFF.

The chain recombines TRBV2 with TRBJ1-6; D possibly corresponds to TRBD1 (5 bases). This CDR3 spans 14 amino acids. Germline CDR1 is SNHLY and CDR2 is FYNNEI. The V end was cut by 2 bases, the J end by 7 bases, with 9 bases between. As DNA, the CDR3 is TGTGCCAGCAGTGAAAGGGGCTCCAATTCACCCCTCCACTTT. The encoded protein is CASSERGSNSPLHF.

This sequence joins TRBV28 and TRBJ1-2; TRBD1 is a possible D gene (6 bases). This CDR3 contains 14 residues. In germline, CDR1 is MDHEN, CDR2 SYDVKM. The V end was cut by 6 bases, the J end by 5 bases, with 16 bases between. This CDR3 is CASSQGQRTYGYTF. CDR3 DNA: TGTGCCAGCAGCCAAGGACAGCGGACGTATGGCTACACCTTC.

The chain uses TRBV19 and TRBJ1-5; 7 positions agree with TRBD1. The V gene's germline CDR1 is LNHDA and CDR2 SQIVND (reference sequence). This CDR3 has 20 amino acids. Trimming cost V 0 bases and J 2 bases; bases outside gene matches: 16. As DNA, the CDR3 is TGTGCCAGTAGTATAGAATCCACTGCCAGGGGGGATGGTGGCAATCAGCCCCAGCATTTT. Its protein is CASSIESTARGDGGNQPQHF.

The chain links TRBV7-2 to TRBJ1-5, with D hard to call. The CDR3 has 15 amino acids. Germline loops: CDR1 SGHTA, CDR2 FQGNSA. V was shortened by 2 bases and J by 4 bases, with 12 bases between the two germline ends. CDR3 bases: TGTGCCAGCAGCTTATGGAACGGCGGGAATCAGCCCCAGCATTTT. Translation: CASSLWNGGNQPQHF.

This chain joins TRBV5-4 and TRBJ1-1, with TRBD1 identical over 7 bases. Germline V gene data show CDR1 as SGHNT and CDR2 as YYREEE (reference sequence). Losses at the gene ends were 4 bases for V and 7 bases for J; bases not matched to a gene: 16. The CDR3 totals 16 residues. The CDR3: CASSDTDRTGDLEAFF. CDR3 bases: TGTGCCAGCAGCGACACCGACCGGACAGGAGACCTTGAAGCTTTCTTT.

CDR3 nucleotide sequence: TGTGCTAGTGGTCCTCCACAGGGGATGAGCAATCAGCCCCAGCATTTT. Translating gives CASGPPQGMSNQPQHF. This chain joins TRBV12-5 and TRBJ1-5; TRBD1 matches 7 bases. Germline V gene lookup returns CDR1 LGHNT and CDR2 FRNRAP. The V segment lost 5 bases and the J segment 1 base; nucleotides outside the gene matches: 8. The CDR3 has 16 amino acids. The full variable domain, in which reference TRBV12-5 and TRBJ1-5 provide the parts outside the CDR3, is DARVTQTPRHKVTEMGQEVTMRCQPILGHNTVFWYRQTMMQGLELLAYFRNRAPLDDSGMPKDRFSAEMPDATLATLKIQPSEPRDSAVYFCASGPPQGMSNQPQHFGDGTRLSIL.

CDR3 nucleotide sequence: TGCAGCGTTGACCAGGGGCGCGGGGCCAACGTCCTGACTTTC. It translates to CSVDQGRGANVLTF. This sequence joins TRBV29-1 and TRBJ2-6, with a tentative D call TRBD1 (6 bases). The germline V and J ends were trimmed by 3 bases and 4 bases, with 10 bases remaining between them. Germline V gene data show CDR1 as SQVTM and CDR2 as ANQGSEA. This CDR3 spans 14 amino acids. The variable domain in full, completed from reference TRBV29-1 and TRBJ2-6, reads SAVISQKPSRDICQRGTSLTIQCQVDSQVTMMFWYRQQPGQSLTLIATANQGSEATYESGFVIDKFPISRPNLTFSTLTVSNMSPEDSSIYLCSVDQGRGANVLTFGAGSRLTVL.

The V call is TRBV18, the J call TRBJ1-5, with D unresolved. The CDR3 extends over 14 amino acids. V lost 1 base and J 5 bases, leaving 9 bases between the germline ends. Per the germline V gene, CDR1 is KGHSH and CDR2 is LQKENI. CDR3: CASSPQGRDQPQHF. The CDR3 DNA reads TGTGCCAGCTCACCACAGGGTCGGGATCAGCCCCAGCATTTT.

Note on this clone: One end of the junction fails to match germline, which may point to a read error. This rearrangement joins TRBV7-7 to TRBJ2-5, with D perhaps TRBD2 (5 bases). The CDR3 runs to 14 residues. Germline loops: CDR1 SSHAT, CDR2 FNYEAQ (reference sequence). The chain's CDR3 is CASSFSGRGETQYF. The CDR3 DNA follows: TGTGCTAGCAGCTTTTCCGGCCGGGGAGAGACCCAGTACTTC.

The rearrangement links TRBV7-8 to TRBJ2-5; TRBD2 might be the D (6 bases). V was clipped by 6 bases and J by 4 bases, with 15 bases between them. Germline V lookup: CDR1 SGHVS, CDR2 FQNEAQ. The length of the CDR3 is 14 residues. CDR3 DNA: TGTGCCAGCAGTTACGAGGAGGGTCGAGAGACCCAGTACTTC. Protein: CASSYEEGRETQYF.

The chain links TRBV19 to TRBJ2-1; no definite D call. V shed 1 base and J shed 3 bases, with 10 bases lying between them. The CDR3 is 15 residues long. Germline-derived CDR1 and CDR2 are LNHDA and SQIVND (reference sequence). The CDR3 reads CASSIGGVVYNEQFF. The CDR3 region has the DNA TGTGCCAGTAGTATAGGTGGGGTTGTCTACAATGAGCAGTTCTTC.

Written as DNA, the CDR3 is TGCGCCAGCAGCCTTCGGACTAGCCTCGAGACCCAGTACTTC. Translating gives CASSLRTSLETQYF. The chain links TRBV5-1 to TRBJ2-5; 8 bases are shared with TRBD2. V lost 4 bases to trimming and J lost 5 bases; unmatched junction nucleotides: 7. The CDR3 runs to 14 residues. CDR1 SGHRS and CDR2 YFSETQ come from the germline V gene.

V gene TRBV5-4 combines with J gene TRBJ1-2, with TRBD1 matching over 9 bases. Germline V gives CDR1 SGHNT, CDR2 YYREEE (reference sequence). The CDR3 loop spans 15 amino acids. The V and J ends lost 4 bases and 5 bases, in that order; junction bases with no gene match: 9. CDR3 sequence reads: CASSSPGQGLYGYTF. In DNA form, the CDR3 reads TGTGCCAGCAGCAGCCCGGGACAGGGATTGTATGGCTACACCTTC.